Following are 15 T cell receptor beta chains from one sample sequenced in a study of T-cell reconstitution after alpha-beta-depleted transplantation in children. Using unique molecular identifiers, the investigators prepared the TCRbeta library. One entry per CDR3 protein results from TCRdb running MiXCR on the PCR reads. The sample lists 200,000 to 250,000 distinct CDR3 sequences; 12% were seen once. The sequenced sample was PBMCs from the stem cell graft donor, obtained from the stem cell graft. The receptors were gathered from a human donor who donated a stem cell graft to a child with acute lymphoblastic leukemia.

In its sample, this clonotype was seen many times. J is TRBJ1-2 and V is TRBV12-3 or TRBV12-4; D possibly corresponds to TRBD1 (5 bases). V lost 3 bases, J lost 2 bases, and 13 bases lay in between. The CDR3 loop spans 15 amino acids. In nucleotides, the CDR3 is TGTGCCAGCAGTTTGGCGGCAGGGTTAAACTATGGCTACACCTTC. Its protein product is CASSLAAGLNYGYTF.

This clonotype was seen repeatedly, ten times or more. This chain links TRBV15 with TRBJ2-1, with D possibly called TRBD1 or TRBD2 (6 bases each). Germline V lookup: CDR1 LNHNV, CDR2 YYDKDF (reference sequence). Trimming shortened V by 4 bases and J by 0 bases, and 10 bases separated the two germline ends. The CDR3 sequence is 15 residues long. The CDR3 bases are TGTGCCACCAGCAAGGGGGGCAGCTCCTACAATGAGCAGTTCTTC. Encoded protein: CATSKGGSSYNEQFF.

This chain links TRBV7-9 with TRBJ2-1; 14 bases map to TRBD2. In germline, CDR1 is SEHNR, CDR2 FQNEAQ (reference sequence). The CDR3 loop spans 16 amino acids. V was pared by 5 bases and J by 2 bases, with 2 bases of the junction left unmatched. CDR3 sequence (DNA): TGTGCCAGCAGCCTGACTAGCGGGAGGGCCTACAATGAGCAGTTCTTC. Its protein product is CASSLTSGRAYNEQFF. Supplemented by reference TRBV7-9 and TRBJ2-1, the full variable domain reads DTGVSQNPRHKITKRGQNVTFRCDPISEHNRLYWYRQTLGQGPEFLTYFQNEAQLEKSRLLSDRFSAERPKGSFSTLEIQRTEQGDSAMYLCASSLTSGRAYNEQFFGPGTRLTVL.

This clonotype has at least ten counts. This chain connects TRBV6-5 to TRBJ1-5; no definite D call. CDR3 length: 15 amino acids. V lost 5 bases and J 0 bases, leaving 11 bases between the germline ends. Germline lookup yields CDR1 MNHEY and CDR2 SVGAGI. The CDR3 DNA follows: TGTGCCAGCAGTCGGGTCAGCTATAGCAATCAGCCCCAGCATTTT. As protein: CASSRVSYSNQPQHF.

Concerning this clonotype itself: A much larger clone sits a single nucleotide away, making a read error possible. The rearrangement joins TRBV7-2 to TRBJ2-6, with D possibly TRBD1 on 5 matching bases. The CDR3 has 16 amino acids. Germline V gene data show CDR1 as SGHTA and CDR2 as FQGNSA. Written as DNA, the CDR3 is TGTGCCAGCAGCTTAGCTAGGGCCTCTGGGGCCAACGGCCTGACTTTC. Its translation: CASSLARASGANGLTF. Supplemented by reference TRBV7-2 and TRBJ2-6, the full variable domain reads GAGVSQSPSNKVTEKGKDVELRCDPISGHTALYWYRQSLGQGLEFLIYFQGNSAPDKSGLPSDRFSAERTGGSVSTLTIQRTQQEDSAVYLCASSLARASGANGLTFGAGSRLTVL.

This clonotype was seen repeatedly, ten times or more. V and J are TRBV4-1 and TRBJ1-1; D is uncertain. Germline V gene lookup returns CDR1 MGHRA and CDR2 YSYEKL. The V end was cut by 0 bases, the J end by 3 bases, with 2 bases between. The CDR3 is 12 amino acids. The DNA for the CDR3 is TGCGCCAGCAGCCAAGAGTACACTGAAGCTTTCTTT. Protein: CASSQEYTEAFF.

This clonotype occurred many times. CDR3 DNA: TGTGCCATCAGTGAGTCGGTAACCAGGTTCCAAGAGACCCAGTACTTC. Protein sequence: CAISESVTRFQETQYF. V and J are TRBV10-3 and TRBJ2-5, with D uncertain. V dropped 0 bases and J dropped 1 base, with 12 bases sitting between them. There are 16 residues in the CDR3. The germline V gene encodes CDR1 ENHRY and CDR2 SYGVKD.

This clonotype was observed a few times. CDR3 DNA: TGTGCCAGCAGTTACAGTCAGTCCAGCAATCAGCCCCAGCATTTT. It codes for CASSYSQSSNQPQHF. This chain links TRBV6-2 or TRBV6-3 with TRBJ1-5; D remains unclear. Per germline, CDR1 MNHEY and CDR2 SVGEGT. V lost 2 bases and J 1 base, leaving 9 bases between the germline ends. This CDR3 comprises 15 residues.

Note on this clonotype: This may be a read error, as it is one base from a much larger clone. The rearrangement uses TRBV13 and TRBJ2-7; D not certain. Trimming removed 3 bases at V and 5 bases at J, with 5 bases between. The CDR3 totals 11 residues. Germline V CDR1 and CDR2: PRHDT, FYEKMQ (reference sequence). The CDR3 sequence: CASSFIHEQYF. The CDR3 coding sequence is TGTGCCAGCAGCTTTATCCACGAGCAGTACTTC.

This clonotype appeared many times. This sequence joins TRBV5-1 and TRBJ1-5; D gene uncertain. This CDR3 spans 13 amino acids. CDR1 SGHRS and CDR2 YFSETQ come from the germline V gene. The V end lost 0 bases, the J end lost 3 bases, and 4 bases lay between the germline ends. In DNA form, the CDR3 reads TGCGCCAGCAGCTTGGAGGCCAATCAGCCCCAGCATTTT. As protein: CASSLEANQPQHF.

The sample holds one count of this clonotype. A much larger clone differs from this one at a single base, so this may be a read error. The V and J genes are TRBV6-1 and TRBJ2-6; TRBD1 matches 9 bases. There are 16 residues in the CDR3. CDR1 MNHNS and CDR2 SASEGT come from the germline V gene. CDR3 in amino acids: CASKDRGYSGANGLTF. In DNA form, the CDR3 reads TGTGCCAGCAAGGACAGGGGCTACTCTGGGGCCAACGGCCTGACTTTC.

Many counts were recorded for this clonotype. The V and J genes are TRBV7-2 and TRBJ2-5; the D is unclear. The V end was cut by 3 bases, the J end by 7 bases, with 9 bases between. The CDR3 runs 12 residues. Germline V lookup: CDR1 SGHTA, CDR2 FQGNSA. This chain's CDR3 is CASSLFGGTQYF. CDR3 sequence (DNA): TGTGCCAGCAGCTTGTTCGGCGGGACCCAGTACTTC.

The sample holds many counts of this clonotype. The V call is TRBV5-1, the J call TRBJ2-5; 10 positions agree with TRBD2. The J segment lost 0 bases and the V segment lost 0 bases, leaving 8 bases of the junction unmatched. Per germline, CDR1 SGHRS and CDR2 YFSETQ. The CDR3 totals 18 residues. Here the CDR3 DNA reads TGCGCCAGCAGCTTGGAGGACCCCGGGACTAGCGACCAAGAGACCCAGTACTTC. It specifies CASSLEDPGTSDQETQYF.

This clonotype was found a few times. This chain joins TRBV5-1 and TRBJ1-2; 7 bases line up with TRBD1. This CDR3 spans 17 amino acids. Germline CDR1 is SGHRS and CDR2 is YFSETQ. The V gene end was trimmed by 0 bases and the J gene end by 0 bases; junction bases not matched to a gene: 8. The CDR3, as DNA: TGCGCCAGCAGCTTGGGTGCGACAGGGACCGCTAACTATGGCTACACCTTC. As protein: CASSLGATGTANYGYTF.

The chain couples TRBV10-3 to TRBJ2-3; D gene ambiguous. CDR3 length equals 15 residues. Germline V gives CDR1 ENHRY, CDR2 SYGVKD. Trimming stripped 8 bases from V and 1 base from J, with 16 bases between. CDR3 DNA sequence: TGTGCCATCGCTCCCCTCGGTGAGGGCACAGATACGCAGTATTTT. It specifies CAIAPLGEGTDTQYF.